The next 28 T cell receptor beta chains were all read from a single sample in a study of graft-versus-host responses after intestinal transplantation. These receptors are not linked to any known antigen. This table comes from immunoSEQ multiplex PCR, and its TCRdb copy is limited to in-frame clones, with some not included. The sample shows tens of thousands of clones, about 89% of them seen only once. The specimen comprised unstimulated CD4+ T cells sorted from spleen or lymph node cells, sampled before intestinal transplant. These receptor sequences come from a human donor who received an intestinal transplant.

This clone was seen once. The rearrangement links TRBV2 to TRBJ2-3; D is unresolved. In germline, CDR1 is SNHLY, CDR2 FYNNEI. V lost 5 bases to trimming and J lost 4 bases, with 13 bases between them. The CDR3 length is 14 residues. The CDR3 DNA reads TGTGCCAGCAGTTATCCTCCTGCGGCAGATACGCAGTATTTT. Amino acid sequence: CASSYPPAADTQYF.

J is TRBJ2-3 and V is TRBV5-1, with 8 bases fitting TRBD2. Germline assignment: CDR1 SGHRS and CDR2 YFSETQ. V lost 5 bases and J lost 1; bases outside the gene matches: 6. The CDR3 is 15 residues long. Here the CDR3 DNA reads TGCGCCAGCAGTTCTTTGACTAGCGGCACAGATACGCAGTATTTT. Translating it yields CASSSLTSGTDTQYF.

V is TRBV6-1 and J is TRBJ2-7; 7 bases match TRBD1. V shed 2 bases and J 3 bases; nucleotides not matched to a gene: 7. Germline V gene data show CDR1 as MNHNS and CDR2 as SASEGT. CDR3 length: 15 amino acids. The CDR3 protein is CASSEYLGQNYEQYF. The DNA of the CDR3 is TGTGCCAGCAGTGAATACCTGGGACAGAACTACGAGCAGTACTTC.

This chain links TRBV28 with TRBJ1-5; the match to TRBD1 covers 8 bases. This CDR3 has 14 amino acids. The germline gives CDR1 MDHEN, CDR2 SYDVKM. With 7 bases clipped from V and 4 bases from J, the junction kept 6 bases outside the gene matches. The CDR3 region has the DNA TGTGCCAGCAAAGGGACAGGTGGAAATCAGCCCCAGCATTTT. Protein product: CASKGTGGNQPQHF.

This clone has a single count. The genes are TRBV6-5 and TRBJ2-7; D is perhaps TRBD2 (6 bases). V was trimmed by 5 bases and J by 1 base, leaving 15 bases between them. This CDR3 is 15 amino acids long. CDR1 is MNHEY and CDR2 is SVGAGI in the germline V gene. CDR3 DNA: TGTGCCAGCAGTCGGGGACTCACAAGTTCCTACGAGCAGTACTTC. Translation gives CASSRGLTSSYEQYF.

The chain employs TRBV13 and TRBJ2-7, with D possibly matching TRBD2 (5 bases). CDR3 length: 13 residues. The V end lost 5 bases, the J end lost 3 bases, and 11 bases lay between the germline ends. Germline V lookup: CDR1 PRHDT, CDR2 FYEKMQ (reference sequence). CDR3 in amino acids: CASSRYGVYEQYF. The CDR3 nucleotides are TGTGCCAGCAGCCGTTACGGGGTCTACGAGCAGTACTTC.

CDR3 residues: CASSTDREETQYF. The CDR3 nucleotides read TGTGCCAGCAGCACTGACAGGGAGGAGACCCAGTACTTC. This chain uses TRBV5-4 with TRBJ2-5; 7 positions agree with TRBD1. J gave up 5 bases and V 4 bases, and 5 bases lay outside the gene matches. CDR1 is SGHNT and CDR2 is YYREEE in the germline V gene (reference sequence). This CDR3 is built from 13 residues.

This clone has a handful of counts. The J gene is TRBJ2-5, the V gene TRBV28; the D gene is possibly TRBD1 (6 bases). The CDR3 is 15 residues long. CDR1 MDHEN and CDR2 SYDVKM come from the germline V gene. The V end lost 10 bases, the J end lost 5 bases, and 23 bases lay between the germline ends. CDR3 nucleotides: TGTGCCACTCAAACCGACAGGAACCTCCGGGAGACCCAGTACTTC. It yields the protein CATQTDRNLRETQYF.

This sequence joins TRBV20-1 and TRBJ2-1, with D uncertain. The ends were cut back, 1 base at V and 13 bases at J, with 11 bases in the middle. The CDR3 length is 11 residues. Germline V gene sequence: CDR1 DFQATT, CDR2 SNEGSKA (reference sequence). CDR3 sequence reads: CSARAALDQFF. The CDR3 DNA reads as TGCAGTGCTAGAGCCGCGCTAGATCAGTTCTTC.

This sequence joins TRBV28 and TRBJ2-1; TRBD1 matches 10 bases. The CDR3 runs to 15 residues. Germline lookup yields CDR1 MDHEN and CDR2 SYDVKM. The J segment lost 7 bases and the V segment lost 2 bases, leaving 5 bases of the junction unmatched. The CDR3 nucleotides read TGTGCCAGCAGTTTAGGGGGACAGGGGCGGAATGAGCAGTTCTTC. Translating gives CASSLGGQGRNEQFF. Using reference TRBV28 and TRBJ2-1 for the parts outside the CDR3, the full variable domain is DVKVTQSSRYLVKRTGEKVFLECVQDMDHENMFWYRQDPGLGLRLIYFSYDVKMKEKGDIPEGYSVSREKKERFSLILESASTNQTSMYLCASSLGGQGRNEQFFGPGTRLTVL.

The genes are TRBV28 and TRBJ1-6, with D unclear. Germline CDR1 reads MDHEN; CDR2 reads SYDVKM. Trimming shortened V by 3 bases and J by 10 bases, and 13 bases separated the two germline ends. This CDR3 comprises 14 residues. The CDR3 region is CASSFAAAGSPLHF. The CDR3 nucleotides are TGTGCCAGCAGTTTCGCGGCAGCGGGATCACCCCTCCACTTT.

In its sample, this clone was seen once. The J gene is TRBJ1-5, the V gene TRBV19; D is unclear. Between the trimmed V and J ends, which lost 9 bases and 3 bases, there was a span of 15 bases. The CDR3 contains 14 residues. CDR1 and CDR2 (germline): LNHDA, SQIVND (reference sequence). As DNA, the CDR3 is TGTGCCAGCACCAGTCTTGGTCCCAATCAGCCCCAGCATTTT. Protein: CASTSLGPNQPQHF.

CDR3 nucleotide sequence: TGTGCCAGCAGCAAATACAGGGACGAGCAGTACTTC. This gives the protein CASSKYRDEQYF. The V and J genes are TRBV7-9 and TRBJ2-7, with D maybe TRBD1 (6 bases). The CDR3 contains 12 residues. The germline CDR1 and CDR2 sequences are SEHNR and FQNEAQ (reference sequence). Between the trimmed V and J ends, which lost 5 bases and 5 bases, there was a span of 10 bases.

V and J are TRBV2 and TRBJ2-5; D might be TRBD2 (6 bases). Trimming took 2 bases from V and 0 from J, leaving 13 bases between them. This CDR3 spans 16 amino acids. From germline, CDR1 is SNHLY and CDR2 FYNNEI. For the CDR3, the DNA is TGTGCCAGCAGTGAACGCGCAGGGAGGTACCAAGAGACCCAGTACTTC. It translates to CASSERAGRYQETQYF. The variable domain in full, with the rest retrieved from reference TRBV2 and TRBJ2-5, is EPEVTQTPSHQVTQMGQEVILRCVPISNHLYFYWYRQILGQKVEFLVSFYNNEISEKSEIFDDQFSVERPDGSNFTLKIRSTKLEDSAMYFCASSERAGRYQETQYFGPGTRLLVL.

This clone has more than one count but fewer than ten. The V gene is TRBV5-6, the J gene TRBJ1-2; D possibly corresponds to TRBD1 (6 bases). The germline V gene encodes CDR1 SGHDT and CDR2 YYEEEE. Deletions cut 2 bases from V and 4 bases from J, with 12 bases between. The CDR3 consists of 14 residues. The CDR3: CASSFSFRGYGYTF. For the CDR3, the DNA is TGTGCCAGCAGCTTTAGTTTCAGGGGCTATGGCTACACCTTC.

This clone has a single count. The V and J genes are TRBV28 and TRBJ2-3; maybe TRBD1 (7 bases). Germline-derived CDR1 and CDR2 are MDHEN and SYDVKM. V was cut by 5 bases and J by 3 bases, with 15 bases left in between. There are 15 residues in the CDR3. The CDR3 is CASSLGGQRTDTQYF. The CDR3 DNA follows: TGTGCCAGCAGTCTCGGGGGACAGAGGACAGATACGCAGTATTTT.

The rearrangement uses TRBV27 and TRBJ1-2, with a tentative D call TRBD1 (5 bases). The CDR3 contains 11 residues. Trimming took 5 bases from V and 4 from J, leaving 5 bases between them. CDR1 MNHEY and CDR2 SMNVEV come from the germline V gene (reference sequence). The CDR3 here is CASSQGYGYTF. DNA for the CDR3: TGTGCCAGCAGTCAGGGCTATGGCTACACCTTC.

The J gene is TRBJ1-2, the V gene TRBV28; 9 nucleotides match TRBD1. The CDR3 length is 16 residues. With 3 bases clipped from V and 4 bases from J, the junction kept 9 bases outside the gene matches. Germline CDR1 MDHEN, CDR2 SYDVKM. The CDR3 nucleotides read TGTGCCAGCAGTTTGGTTGGGACAGGGAGTCCCTATGGCTACACCTTC. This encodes CASSLVGTGSPYGYTF.

The CDR3 bases are TGTGCCAGCAGTGGGCAGGGATACGAGCAGTACTTC. Translating gives CASSGQGYEQYF. The chain couples TRBV28 to TRBJ2-7, with D tentatively TRBD1 (5 bases). The V gene's germline CDR1 is MDHEN and CDR2 SYDVKM. Trimming removed 5 bases at V and 4 bases at J, with 9 bases between. The CDR3 has 12 residues.

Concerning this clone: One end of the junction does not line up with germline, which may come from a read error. CDR3 region: CASSLYEGAGELFF. The CDR3 DNA reads TGTGCTAGCAGCCTGTACGAGGGGGCCGGGGAGCTGTTTTTT. V is TRBV7-7 and J is TRBJ2-2; TRBD1 is a possible D gene (6 bases). This CDR3 has 14 amino acids. Germline CDR1 is SSHAT and CDR2 is FNYEAQ (reference sequence).

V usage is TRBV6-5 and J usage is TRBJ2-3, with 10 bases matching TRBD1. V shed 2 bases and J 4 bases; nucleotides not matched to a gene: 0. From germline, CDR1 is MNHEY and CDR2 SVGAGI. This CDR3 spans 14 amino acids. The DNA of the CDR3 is TGTGCCAGCAGTTACGGGACAGGGGCAGATACGCAGTATTTT. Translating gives CASSYGTGADTQYF.

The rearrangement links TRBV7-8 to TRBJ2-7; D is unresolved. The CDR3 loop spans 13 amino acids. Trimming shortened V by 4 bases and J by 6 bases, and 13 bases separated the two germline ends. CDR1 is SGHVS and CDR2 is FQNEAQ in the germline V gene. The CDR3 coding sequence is TGTGCCAGCAGCTGGTCCGGGTTACTCGAGCAGTACTTC. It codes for CASSWSGLLEQYF. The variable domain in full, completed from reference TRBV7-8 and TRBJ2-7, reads GAGVSQSPRYKVAKRGQDVALRCDPISGHVSLFWYQQALGQGPEFLTYFQNEAQLDKSGLPSDRFFAERPEGSVSTLKIQRTQQEDSAVYLCASSWSGLLEQYFGPGTRLTVT.

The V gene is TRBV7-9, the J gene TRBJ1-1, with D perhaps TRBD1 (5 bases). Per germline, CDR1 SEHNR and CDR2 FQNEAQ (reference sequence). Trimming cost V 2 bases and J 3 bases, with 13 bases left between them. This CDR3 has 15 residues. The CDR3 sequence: CASSLLSSRDTEAFF. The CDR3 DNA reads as TGTGCCAGCAGCTTACTGTCTTCCAGGGACACTGAAGCTTTCTTT.

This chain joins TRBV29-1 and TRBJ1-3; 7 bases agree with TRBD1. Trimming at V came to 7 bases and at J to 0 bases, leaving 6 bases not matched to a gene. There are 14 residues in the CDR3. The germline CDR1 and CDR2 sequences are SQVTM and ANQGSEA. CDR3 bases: TGCAGCGCCCGACAGGGAAGCTCTGGAAACACCATATATTTT. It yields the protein CSARQGSSGNTIYF.

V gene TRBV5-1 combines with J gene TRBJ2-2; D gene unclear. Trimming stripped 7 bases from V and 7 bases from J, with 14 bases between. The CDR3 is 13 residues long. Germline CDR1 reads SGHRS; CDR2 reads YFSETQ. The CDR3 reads CASDKLDGGELFF. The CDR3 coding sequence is TGCGCCAGCGATAAGCTAGATGGCGGGGAGCTGTTTTTT. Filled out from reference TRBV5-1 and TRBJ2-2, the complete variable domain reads KAGVTQTPRYLIKTRGQQVTLSCSPISGHRSVSWYQQTPGQGLQFLFEYFSETQRNKGNFPGRFSGRQFSNSRSEMNVSTLELGDSALYLCASDKLDGGELFFGEGSRLTVL.

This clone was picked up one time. In nucleotides, the CDR3 is TGTGCCAGCTCGGACAGGGCGAGGGGTGAAGCTTTCTTT. Protein: CASSDRARGEAFF. The rearrangement uses TRBV6-5 and TRBJ1-1; the match to TRBD1 covers 8 bases. CDR1 is MNHEY, CDR2 SVGAGI, per germline. Losses at the gene ends were 8 bases for V and 7 bases for J; bases not matched to a gene: 9. The CDR3 covers 13 residues.

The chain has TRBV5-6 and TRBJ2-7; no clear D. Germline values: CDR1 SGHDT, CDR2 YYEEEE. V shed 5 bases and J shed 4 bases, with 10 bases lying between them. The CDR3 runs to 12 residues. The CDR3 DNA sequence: TGTGCCAGCAGTTACACAGAGTACGAGCAGTACTTC. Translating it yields CASSYTEYEQYF.

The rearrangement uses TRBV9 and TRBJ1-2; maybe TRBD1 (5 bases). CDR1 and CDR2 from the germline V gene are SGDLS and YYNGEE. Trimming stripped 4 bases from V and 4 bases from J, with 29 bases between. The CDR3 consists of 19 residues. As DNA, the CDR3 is TGTGCCAGCAGCCCCCAAAAAAGGGACTGGCCCGGGTTCTCCTATGGCTACACCTTC. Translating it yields CASSPQKRDWPGFSYGYTF.